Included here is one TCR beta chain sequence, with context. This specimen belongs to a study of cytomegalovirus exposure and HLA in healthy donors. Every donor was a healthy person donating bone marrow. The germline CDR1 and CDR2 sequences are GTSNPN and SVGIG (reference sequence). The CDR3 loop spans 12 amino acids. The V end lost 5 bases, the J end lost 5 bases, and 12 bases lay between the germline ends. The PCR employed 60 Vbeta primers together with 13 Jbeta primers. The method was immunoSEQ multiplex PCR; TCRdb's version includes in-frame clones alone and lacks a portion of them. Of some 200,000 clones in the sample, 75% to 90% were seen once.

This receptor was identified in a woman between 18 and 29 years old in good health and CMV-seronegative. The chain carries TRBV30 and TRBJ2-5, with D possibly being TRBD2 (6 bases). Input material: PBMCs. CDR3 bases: TGTGCCTGGCGTTCTAGCGCCGAGACCCAGTACTTC. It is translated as CAWRSSAETQYF.